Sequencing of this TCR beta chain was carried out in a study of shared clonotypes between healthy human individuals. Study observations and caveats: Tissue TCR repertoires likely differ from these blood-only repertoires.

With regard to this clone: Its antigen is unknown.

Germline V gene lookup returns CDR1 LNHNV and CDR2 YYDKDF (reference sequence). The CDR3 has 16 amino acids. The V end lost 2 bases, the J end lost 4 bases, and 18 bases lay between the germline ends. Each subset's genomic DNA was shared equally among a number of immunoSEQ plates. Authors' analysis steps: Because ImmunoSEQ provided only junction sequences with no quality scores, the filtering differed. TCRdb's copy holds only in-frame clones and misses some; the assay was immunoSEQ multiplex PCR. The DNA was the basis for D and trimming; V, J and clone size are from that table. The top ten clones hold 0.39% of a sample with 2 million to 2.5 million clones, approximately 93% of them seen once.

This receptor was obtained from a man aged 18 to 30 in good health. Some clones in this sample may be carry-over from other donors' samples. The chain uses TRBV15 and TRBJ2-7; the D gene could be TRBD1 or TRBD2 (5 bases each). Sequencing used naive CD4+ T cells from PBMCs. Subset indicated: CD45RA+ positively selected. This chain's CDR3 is CATSRSGTQARYEQYF. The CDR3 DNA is TGTGCCACCAGCAGATCCGGGACGCAAGCTAGGTACGAGCAGTACTTC. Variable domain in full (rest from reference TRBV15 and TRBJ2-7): DAMVIQNPRYQVTQFGKPVTLSCSQTLNHNVMYWYQQKSSQAPKLLFHYYDKDFNNEADTPDNFQSRRPNTSFCFLDIRSPGLGDTAMYLCATSRSGTQARYEQYFGPGTRLTVT.